Listed below are T cell receptor beta chains from one sample, sequenced in a study of shared clonotypes between healthy human individuals. Repertoires were generated with immunoSEQ multiplex PCR, while TCRdb's copy carries only in-frame clones and drops some. The sample lists just over 2,000,000 clones, over 85% seen once, with 0.13% in the top ten. Sample: naive CD4+ T cells sorted from blood. The receptors were sampled from a man younger than 35 in good health. CDR3s include the opening cysteine and the closing phenylalanine or tryptophan. The order of the fields is J gene, V gene, D gene, CDR3 protein, CDR3 DNA. A D gene is named only where the DNA matches it firmly.

TRBJ2-2 TRBV5-1 NA CASSLVTTGELFF TGCGCCAGCAGCTTGGTGACCACCGGGGAGCTGTTTTTT
TRBJ2-2 TRBV10-3 TRBD1 CAIGGQINTGELFF TGTGCCATCGGGGGACAGATTAACACCGGGGAGCTGTTTTTT
TRBJ2-7 TRBV4-1 TRBD2 CASSQDPGEGPYEQYF TGCGCCAGCAGCCAAGATCCCGGGGAGGGACCCTACGAGCAGTACTTC
TRBJ2-3 TRBV21-1 NA CAGSKDGGDTTDTQYF TGTGCCGGCAGCAAAGACGGGGGTGACACCACAGATACGCAGTATTTT
TRBJ1-5 TRBV2 TRBD1 CASRRDSGGNQPQHF TGTGCCAGCAGGAGGGACAGCGGGGGCAATCAGCCCCAGCATTTT
TRBJ2-3 TRBV11-3 NA CASSPGLFTDTQYF TGTGCCAGCAGCCCTGGACTATTCACAGATACGCAGTATTTT
TRBJ2-6 TRBV30 TRBD1 CAGTGSSGANVLTF TGTGCCGGGACAGGGAGTTCTGGGGCCAACGTCCTGACTTTC
TRBJ2-2 TRBV5-6 NA CASSLGGPGELFF TGTGCCAGCAGCTTGGGCGGGCCCGGGGAGCTGTTTTTT
TRBJ2-7 TRBV30 NA CAWSATGKYSYEQYF TGTGCCTGGAGTGCAACAGGGAAATACTCCTACGAGCAGTACTTC
TRBJ1-1 TRBV6-5 NA CASSYPQATEAFF TGTGCCAGCAGTTACCCCCAGGCCACTGAAGCTTTCTTT
TRBJ1-1 TRBV7-9 TRBD1 CASSIRQGAFTTSNTEAFF TGTGCCAGCAGCATCAGACAGGGGGCTTTTACTACCTCGAACACTGAAGCTTTCTTT